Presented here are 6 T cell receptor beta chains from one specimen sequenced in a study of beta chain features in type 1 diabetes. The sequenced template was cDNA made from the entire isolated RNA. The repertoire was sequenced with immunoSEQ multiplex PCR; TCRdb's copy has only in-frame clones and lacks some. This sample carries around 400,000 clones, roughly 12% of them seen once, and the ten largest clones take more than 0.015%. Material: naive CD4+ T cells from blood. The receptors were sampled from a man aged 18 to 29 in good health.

This chain's CDR3 is CASSSPQRSAQFF. The CDR3 DNA sequence: TGTGCCAGCAGCTCCCCTCAGCGAAGCGCGCAGTTCTTC. The rearrangement links TRBV7-2 to TRBJ2-1; D is uncertain. Trimming pared 4 bases from V and 12 bases from J, leaving 16 bases between. The CDR3 is 13 amino acids. Germline V CDR1 and CDR2: SGHTA, FQGNSA.

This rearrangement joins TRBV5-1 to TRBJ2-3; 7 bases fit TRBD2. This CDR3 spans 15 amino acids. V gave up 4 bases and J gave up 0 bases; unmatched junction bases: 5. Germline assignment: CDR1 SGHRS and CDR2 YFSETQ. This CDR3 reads CASSREATSTDTQYF. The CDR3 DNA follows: TGCGCCAGCAGCCGGGAGGCGACTAGCACAGATACGCAGTATTTT.

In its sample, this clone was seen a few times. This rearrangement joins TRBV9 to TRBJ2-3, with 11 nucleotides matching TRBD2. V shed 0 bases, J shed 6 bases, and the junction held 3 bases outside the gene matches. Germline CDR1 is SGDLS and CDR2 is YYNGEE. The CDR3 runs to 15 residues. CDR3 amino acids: CASSVASGRPDTQYF. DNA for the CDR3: TGTGCCAGCAGCGTAGCTAGCGGGAGGCCTGATACGCAGTATTTT. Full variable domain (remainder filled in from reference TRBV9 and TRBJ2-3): DSGVTQTPKHLITATGQRVTLRCSPRSGDLSVYWYQQSLDQGLQFLIQYYNGEERAKGNILERFSAQQFPDLHSELNLSSLELGDSALYFCASSVASGRPDTQYFGPGTRLTVL.

The CDR3 sequence is CASSSLGDTQYF. The CDR3 nucleotides read TGTGCCAGCAGCTCCCTCGGAGATACGCAGTATTTT. This chain joins TRBV7-9 and TRBJ2-3; D ambiguous. Trimming shortened V by 4 bases and J by 5 bases, and 7 bases separated the two germline ends. Germline-derived CDR1 and CDR2 are SEHNR and FQNEAQ (reference sequence). This CDR3 has 12 amino acids. Combining the CDR3 with reference TRBV7-9 and TRBJ2-3 gives the whole variable domain DTGVSQNPRHKITKRGQNVTFRCDPISEHNRLYWYRQTLGQGPEFLTYFQNEAQLEKSRLLSDRFSAERPKGSFSTLEIQRTEQGDSAMYLCASSSLGDTQYFGPGTRLTVL.

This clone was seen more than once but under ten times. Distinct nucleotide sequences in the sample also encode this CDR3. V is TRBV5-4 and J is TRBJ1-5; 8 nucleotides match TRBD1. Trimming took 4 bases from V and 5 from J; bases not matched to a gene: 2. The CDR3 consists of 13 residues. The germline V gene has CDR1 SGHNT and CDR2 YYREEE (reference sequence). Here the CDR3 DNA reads TGTGCCAGCAGCGCGGACAGGGATCAGCCCCAGCATTTT. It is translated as CASSADRDQPQHF.

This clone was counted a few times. CDR3 in amino acids: CASSLPGSTSNQPQHF. CDR3 bases: TGTGCCAGCAGTTTACCCGGATCGACAAGCAATCAGCCCCAGCATTTT. V gene TRBV28 combines with J gene TRBJ1-5; D remains unclear. This CDR3 has 16 residues. Germline assignment: CDR1 MDHEN and CDR2 SYDVKM. V was cut by 2 bases and J by 1 base, with 12 bases left in between.